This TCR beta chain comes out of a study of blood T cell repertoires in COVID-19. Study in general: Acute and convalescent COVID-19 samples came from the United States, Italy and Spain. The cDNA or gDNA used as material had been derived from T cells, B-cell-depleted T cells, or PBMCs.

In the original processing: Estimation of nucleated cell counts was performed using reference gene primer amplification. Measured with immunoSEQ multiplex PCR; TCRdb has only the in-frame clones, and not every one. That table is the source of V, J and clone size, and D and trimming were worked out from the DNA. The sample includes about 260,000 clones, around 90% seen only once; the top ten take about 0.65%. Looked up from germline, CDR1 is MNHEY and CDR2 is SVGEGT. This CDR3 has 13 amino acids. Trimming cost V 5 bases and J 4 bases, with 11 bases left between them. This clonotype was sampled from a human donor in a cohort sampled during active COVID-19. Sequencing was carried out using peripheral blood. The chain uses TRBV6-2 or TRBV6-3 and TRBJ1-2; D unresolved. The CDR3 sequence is CASSKPGSYGYTF. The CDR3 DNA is TGTGCCAGCAGTAAACCGGGTAGCTATGGCTACACCTTC.